The present T cell receptor beta chain was sequenced within a study of blood T cell repertoires in COVID-19. Across the study: The study drew acute and convalescent COVID-19 samples from the United States, Italy and Spain. PBMCs, B-cell-depleted T cells, or T cells were the source of the cDNA or gDNA that made up the material.

Trimming took 6 bases from V and 1 from J, leaving 9 bases between them. The germline V gene encodes CDR1 SGHTA and CDR2 FQGNSA. The CDR3 consists of 13 residues. In the authors' workflow: How many nucleated cells were present was estimated from reference gene primer amplification. The repertoire was sequenced with immunoSEQ multiplex PCR; TCRdb's copy has only in-frame clones and lacks some. V and J calls and clone size come straight from that table; D and trimming were deduced from the DNA. The table records 150,000 or so clones, approximately 82% of them present only once. The clonotype was recovered from a human donor with acute or convalescent COVID-19. The donor label of this sample is uncertain. Sequenced input: peripheral blood. V and J are TRBV7-2 and TRBJ1-2, with D unclear. The CDR3 region has the DNA TGTGCCAGCAGTAAACAGAATAACTATGGCTACACCTTC. Translating gives CASSKQNNYGYTF.